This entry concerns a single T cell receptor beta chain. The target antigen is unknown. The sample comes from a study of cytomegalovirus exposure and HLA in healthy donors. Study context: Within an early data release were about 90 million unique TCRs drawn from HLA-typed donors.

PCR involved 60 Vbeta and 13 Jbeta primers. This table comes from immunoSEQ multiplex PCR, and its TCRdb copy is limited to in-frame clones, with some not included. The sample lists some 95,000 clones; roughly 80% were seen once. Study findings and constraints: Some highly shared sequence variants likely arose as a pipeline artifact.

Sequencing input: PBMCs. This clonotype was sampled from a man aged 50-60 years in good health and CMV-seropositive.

In DNA, the CDR3 is TGTGCCAGCAGCCCAACAGGGGGCGCGGGCTACACCTTC. It codes for CASSPTGGAGYTF. The genes are TRBV7-3 and TRBJ1-2, with 9 bases that match TRBD1. CDR3 length: 13 residues. Germline V lookup: CDR1 SGHTA, CDR2 FQGTGA. Trimming took 5 bases from V and 8 from J; bases not matched to a gene: 6.